The rows below give T cell receptor beta chains drawn from one sample of a study of HIV-infected patients and healthy controls. TCRdb independently ran MiXCR on the 5' RACE reads; one entry per CDR3 protein. The table lists about 19,000 distinct CDR3 sequences, around 10% of them singletons, with more than 2% in the top ten. Input material: blood. Receptors originate from an adult in good health. The CDR3 runs from the conserved cysteine through the conserved F or W. Size is omitted from some rows. Given values are once, few, many or a class for expanded clones.

cdr3_aa	clone_size	v_call	j_call
CASSEFQETQYF	-	TRBV25-1	TRBJ2-5
CASSHRSRYGTGELFF	-	TRBV3-1	TRBJ2-2
CASSGTGQIAQYF	few	TRBV5-1	TRBJ2-3
CASSIPGQGYEETQYF	medium-sized	TRBV28	TRBJ2-5
CASSVEGAGVQETQYF	many	TRBV9	TRBJ2-5
CASSPFAGLGNIQYF	many	TRBV6-2/TRBV6-3	TRBJ2-4
CASSLVGTEGTDTQYF	many	TRBV5-1	TRBJ2-3
CASSFWGARAKNIQYF	few	TRBV12-3/TRBV12-4	TRBJ2-4
CASSLTGGLASSTDTQYF	many	TRBV11-2	TRBJ2-3
CASGVPNEKLFF	-	TRBV28	TRBJ1-4
CASSVAGETQYF	many	TRBV6-6	TRBJ2-5
CAISEYSDQLAGALGDTQYF	many	TRBV10-3	TRBJ2-3
CASTENEKLFF	many	TRBV2	TRBJ1-4
CASSFWGSGANVLTF	medium-sized	TRBV28	TRBJ2-6
CASSHNSLTGMGTEAFF	many	TRBV4-1	TRBJ1-1
CASSWGQSAGELFF	few	TRBV27	TRBJ2-2
CASSWTNSGNTIYF	many	TRBV2	TRBJ1-3
CASSQDLDRPTGELFF	medium-sized	TRBV4-3	TRBJ2-2
CASSLQDYEQYF	many	TRBV5-1	TRBJ2-7
CASSEGQGGVYEQYF	few	TRBV6-1	TRBJ2-7
CASIRRQGRDLKVTQYF	medium-sized	TRBV21-1	TRBJ2-5
CSVVDADTEAFF	few	TRBV29-1	TRBJ1-1
CASSFQATNEKLFF	many	TRBV12-3/TRBV12-4	TRBJ1-4
CASRLRDVYNSPLHF	few	TRBV19	TRBJ1-6
CASTRLAAYTDTQYF	few	TRBV11-1	TRBJ2-3
CASSPQWGEQFF	many	TRBV7-2	TRBJ2-1
CASSFGTGQNGYTF	many	TRBV12-3/TRBV12-4	TRBJ1-2
CASSDLIDRENQPQHF	many	TRBV6-1	TRBJ1-5
CASRETSGGADTQYF	many	TRBV11-2	TRBJ2-3
CASRTTGYSNQPQHF	many	TRBV6-5	TRBJ1-5
CASSEDFSGSLKDTQYF	few	TRBV6-1	TRBJ2-3
CASSVDEGPYEQYF	-	TRBV9	TRBJ2-7
CASSYRGARNQPQHF	many	TRBV6-2/TRBV6-3	TRBJ1-5
CASSRTSGGAKDTQYF	-	TRBV28	TRBJ2-3
CASSRVGTAYNSPLHF	-	TRBV5-5	TRBJ1-6
CASSSQGARTTNEKLFF	many	TRBV11-2	TRBJ1-4
CASSFGSGQETQYF	many	TRBV5-1	TRBJ2-5
CASSPTGDGANVLTF	many	TRBV6-4	TRBJ2-6
CSVVYSIRYMNTEAFF	many	TRBV29-1	TRBJ1-1
CASSTRTGYGEYEQYF	many	TRBV6-1	TRBJ2-7
CATRSGQSADTQYF	few	TRBV24-1	TRBJ2-3
CASSWGGANEKLFF	-	TRBV3-1	TRBJ1-4
CASSPQNQGARGYTEAFF	medium-sized	TRBV18	TRBJ1-1
CASSPSGTNSRDTQYF	medium-sized	TRBV18	TRBJ2-3
CASSKRAGGPDEQFF	few	TRBV7-2	TRBJ2-1
CASRITGDGEQFF	many	TRBV2	TRBJ2-1
CASSGNRVDNEQFF	many	TRBV5-1	TRBJ2-1
CAISGTGVETQYF	many	TRBV10-3	TRBJ2-5
CASSQGREENTGELFF	few	TRBV4-2	TRBJ2-2
CASSNLAGGLSTDTQYF	many	TRBV5-1	TRBJ2-3
CASSSGGTPNNF	many	TRBV19	TRBJ1-1